Listed below are T cell receptor beta chains from one sample, sequenced in a study of monozygotic twins with inflammatory bowel disease. TCRdb reprocessed the 5' RACE reads, with one entry per CDR3 protein and no DNA. This table holds under 130,000 distinct CDR3 sequences. Sequencing was carried out using blood. The origin of the receptors is a human donor with ulcerative colitis or Crohn's disease, or a healthy co-twin of an affected twin (not recorded which). Both conserved end residues are part of each CDR3.

TRBV6-1	TRBJ1-6	CASSLDQGFRSPLHF
TRBV7-2	TRBJ2-3	CASSLARTPDTQYF
TRBV7-9	TRBJ2-5	CASSLRGNQETQYF
TRBV19	TRBJ2-1	CASSISLAEHNEQFF
TRBV6-1	TRBJ1-5	CASSEQGEGQPQHF
TRBV11-2	TRBJ2-1	CASSLVTSGASSYNEQFF
TRBV5-4	TRBJ1-6	CASRASSYNSPLHF
TRBV5-1	TRBJ1-5	CASSPGSYGNQPQHF
TRBV5-1	TRBJ2-3	CASSVSTGGNTQYF
TRBV28	TRBJ1-4	CASREGTGYEKLFF
TRBV5-1	TRBJ2-7	CASSLGGTGQTYEQYF
TRBV29-1	TRBJ2-7	CSVPSTSGEQYF
TRBV10-3	TRBJ2-3	CAISELTRGTDTQYF
TRBV19	TRBJ1-1	CASSIDRRPSEAFF
TRBV28	TRBJ2-7	CASSYWASKTYEQYF
TRBV6-5	TRBJ2-7	CAIQGPTYEQYF
TRBV28	TRBJ1-5	CASSFIETGGQPQHF